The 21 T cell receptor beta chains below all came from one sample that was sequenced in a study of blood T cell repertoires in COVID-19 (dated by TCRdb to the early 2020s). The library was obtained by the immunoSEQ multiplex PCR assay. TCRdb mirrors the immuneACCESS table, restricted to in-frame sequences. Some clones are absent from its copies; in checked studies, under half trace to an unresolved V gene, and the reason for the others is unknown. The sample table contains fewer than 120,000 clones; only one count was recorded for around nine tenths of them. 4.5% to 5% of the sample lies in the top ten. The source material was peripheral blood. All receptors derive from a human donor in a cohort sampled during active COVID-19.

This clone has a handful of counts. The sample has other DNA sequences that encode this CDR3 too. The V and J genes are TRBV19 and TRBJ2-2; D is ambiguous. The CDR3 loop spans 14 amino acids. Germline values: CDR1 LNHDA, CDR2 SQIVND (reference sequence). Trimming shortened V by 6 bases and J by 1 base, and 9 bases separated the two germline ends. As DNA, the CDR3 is TGTGCCAGTAGGCAGACATTGAACACCGGGGAGCTGTTTTTT. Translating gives CASRQTLNTGELFF.

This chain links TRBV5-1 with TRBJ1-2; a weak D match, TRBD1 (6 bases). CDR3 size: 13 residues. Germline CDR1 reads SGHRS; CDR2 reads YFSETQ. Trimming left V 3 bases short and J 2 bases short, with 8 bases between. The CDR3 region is CASSSGQNYGYTF. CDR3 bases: TGCGCCAGCAGCTCCGGACAGAACTATGGCTACACCTTC.

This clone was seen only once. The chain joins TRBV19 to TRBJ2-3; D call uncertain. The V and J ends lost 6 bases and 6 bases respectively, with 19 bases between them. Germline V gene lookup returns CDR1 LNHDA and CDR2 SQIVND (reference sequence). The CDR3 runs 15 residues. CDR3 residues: CASSLALVAQDTQYF. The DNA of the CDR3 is TGTGCCAGTAGCCTCGCGTTGGTCGCACAGGATACGCAGTATTTT. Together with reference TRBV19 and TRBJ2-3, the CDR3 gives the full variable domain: DGGITQSPKYLFRKEGQNVTLSCEQNLNHDAMYWYRQDPGQGLRLIYYSQIVNDFQKGDIAEGYSVSREKKESFPLTVTSAQKNPTAFYLCASSLALVAQDTQYFGPGTRLTVL.

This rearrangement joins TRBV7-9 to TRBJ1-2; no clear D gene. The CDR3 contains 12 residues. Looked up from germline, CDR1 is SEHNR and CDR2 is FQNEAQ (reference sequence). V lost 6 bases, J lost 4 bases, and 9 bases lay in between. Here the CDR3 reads CASRAEGYGYTF. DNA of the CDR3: TGTGCCAGCAGAGCGGAAGGCTATGGCTACACCTTC. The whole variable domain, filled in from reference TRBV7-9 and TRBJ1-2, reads DTGVSQNPRHKITKRGQNVTFRCDPISEHNRLYWYRQTLGQGPEFLTYFQNEAQLEKSRLLSDRFSAERPKGSFSTLEIQRTEQGDSAMYLCASRAEGYGYTFGSGTRLTVV.

The CDR3 region has the DNA TGTGCCAGCTCACAAGAACAAGGGAGCGGAAACCAAGAGACCCAGTACTTC. It yields the protein CASSQEQGSGNQETQYF. The chain carries TRBV18 and TRBJ2-5, with a possible D match to TRBD2 (5 bases). The CDR3 is made up of 17 amino acids. V lost 4 bases, J lost 0 bases, and 18 bases lay in between. Germline values: CDR1 KGHSH, CDR2 LQKENI.

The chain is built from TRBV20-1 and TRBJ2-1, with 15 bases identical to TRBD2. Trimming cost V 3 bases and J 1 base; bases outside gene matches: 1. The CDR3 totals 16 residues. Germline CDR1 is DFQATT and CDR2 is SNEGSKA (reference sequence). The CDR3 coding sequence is TGCAGTGCTAGTGGACTAGCGGGAGGGTCCTACAATGAGCAGTTCTTC. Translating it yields CSASGLAGGSYNEQFF.

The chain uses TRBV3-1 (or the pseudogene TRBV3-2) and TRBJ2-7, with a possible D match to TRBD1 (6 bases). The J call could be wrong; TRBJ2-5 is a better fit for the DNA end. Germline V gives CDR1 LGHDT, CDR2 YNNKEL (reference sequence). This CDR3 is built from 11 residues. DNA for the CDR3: TGTGCCAGCAGCAGGGACAAGACCCAGTACTTC. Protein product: CASSRDKTQYF.

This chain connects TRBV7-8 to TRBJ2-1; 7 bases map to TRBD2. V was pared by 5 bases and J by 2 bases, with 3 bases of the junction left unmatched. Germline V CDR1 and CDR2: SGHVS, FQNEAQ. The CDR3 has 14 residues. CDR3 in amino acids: CASSRGTTYNEQFF. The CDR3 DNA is TGTGCCAGCAGCCGCGGGACTACCTACAATGAGCAGTTCTTC. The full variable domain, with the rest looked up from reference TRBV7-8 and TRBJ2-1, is GAGVSQSPRYKVAKRGQDVALRCDPISGHVSLFWYQQALGQGPEFLTYFQNEAQLDKSGLPSDRFFAERPEGSVSTLKIQRTQQEDSAVYLCASSRGTTYNEQFFGPGTRLTVL.

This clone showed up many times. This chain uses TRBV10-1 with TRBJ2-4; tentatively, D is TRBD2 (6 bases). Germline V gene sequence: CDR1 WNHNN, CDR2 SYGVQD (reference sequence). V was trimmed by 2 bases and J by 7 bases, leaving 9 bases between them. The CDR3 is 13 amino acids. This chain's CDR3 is CASSEQAGNIQYF. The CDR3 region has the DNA TGCGCCAGCAGTGAGCAGGCGGGGAACATTCAGTACTTC.

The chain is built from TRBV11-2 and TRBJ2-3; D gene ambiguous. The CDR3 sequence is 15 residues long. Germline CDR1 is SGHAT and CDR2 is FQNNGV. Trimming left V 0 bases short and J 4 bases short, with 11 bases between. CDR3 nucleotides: TGTGCCAGCAGCTTAGATCCGGGTTCGTCAGATACGCAGTATTTT. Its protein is CASSLDPGSSDTQYF.

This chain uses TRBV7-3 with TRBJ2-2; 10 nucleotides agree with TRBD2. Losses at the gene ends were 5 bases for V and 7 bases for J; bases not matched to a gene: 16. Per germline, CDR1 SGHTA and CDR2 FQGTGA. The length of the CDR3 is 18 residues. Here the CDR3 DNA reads TGTGCCAGCAGCCCCCTGGCCAGCGGGGGGGCTAGGGTCGGGGAGCTGTTTTTT. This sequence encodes CASSPLASGGARVGELFF.

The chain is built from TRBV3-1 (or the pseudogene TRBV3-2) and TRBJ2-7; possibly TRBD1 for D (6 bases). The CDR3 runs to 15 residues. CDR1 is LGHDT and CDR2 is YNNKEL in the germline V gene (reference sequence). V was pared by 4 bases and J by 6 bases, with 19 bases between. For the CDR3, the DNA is TGTGCCAGCAGCCCAGCCGGGACAAGGAACTTCGAGCAGTACTTC. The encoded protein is CASSPAGTRNFEQYF.

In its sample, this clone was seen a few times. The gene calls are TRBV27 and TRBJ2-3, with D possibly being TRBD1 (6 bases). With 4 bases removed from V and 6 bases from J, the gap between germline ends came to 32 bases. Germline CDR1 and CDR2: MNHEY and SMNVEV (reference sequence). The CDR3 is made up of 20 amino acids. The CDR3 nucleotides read TGTGCCAGCAGTTCTACCCGGACCCTCCTTGGGGGCCGGACACGGGATACGCAGTATTTT. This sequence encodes CASSSTRTLLGGRTRDTQYF.

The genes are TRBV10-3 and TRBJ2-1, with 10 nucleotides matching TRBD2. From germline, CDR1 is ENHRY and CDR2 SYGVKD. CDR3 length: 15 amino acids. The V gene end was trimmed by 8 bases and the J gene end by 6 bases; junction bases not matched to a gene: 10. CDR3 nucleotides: TGTGCCATCGAATCAGGGCTAGCGGGAGTCAATGAGCAGTTCTTC. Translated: CAIESGLAGVNEQFF.

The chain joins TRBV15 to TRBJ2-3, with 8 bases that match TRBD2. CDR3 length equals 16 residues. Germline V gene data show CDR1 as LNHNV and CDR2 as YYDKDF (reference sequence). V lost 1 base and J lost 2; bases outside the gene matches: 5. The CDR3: CATSRGVAGFTDTQYF. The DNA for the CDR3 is TGTGCCACCAGCAGAGGTGTAGCGGGGTTCACAGATACGCAGTATTTT.

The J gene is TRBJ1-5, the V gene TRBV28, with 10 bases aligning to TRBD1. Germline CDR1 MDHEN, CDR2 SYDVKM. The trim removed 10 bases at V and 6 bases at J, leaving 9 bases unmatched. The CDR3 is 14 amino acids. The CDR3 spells CATGQGQFRQPQHF. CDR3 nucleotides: TGTGCCACGGGACAGGGGCAATTTCGTCAGCCCCAGCATTTT. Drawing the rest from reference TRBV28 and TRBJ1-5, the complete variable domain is DVKVTQSSRYLVKRTGEKVFLECVQDMDHENMFWYRQDPGLGLRLIYFSYDVKMKEKGDIPEGYSVSREKKERFSLILESASTNQTSMYLCATGQGQFRQPQHFGDGTRLSIL.

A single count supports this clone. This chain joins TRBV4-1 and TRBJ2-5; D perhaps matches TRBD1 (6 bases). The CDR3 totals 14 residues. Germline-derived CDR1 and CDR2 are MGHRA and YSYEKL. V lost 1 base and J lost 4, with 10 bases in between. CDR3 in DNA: TGCGCCAGCAGCCAAGGACAGGCTTTAGAGACCCAGTACTTC. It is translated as CASSQGQALETQYF.

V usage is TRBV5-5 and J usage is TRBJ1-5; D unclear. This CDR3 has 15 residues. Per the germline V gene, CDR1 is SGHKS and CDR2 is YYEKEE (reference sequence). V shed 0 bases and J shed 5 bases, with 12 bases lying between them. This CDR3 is CASSLEVQPDQPQHF. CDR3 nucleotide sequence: TGTGCCAGCAGCTTGGAGGTACAGCCAGATCAGCCCCAGCATTTT.

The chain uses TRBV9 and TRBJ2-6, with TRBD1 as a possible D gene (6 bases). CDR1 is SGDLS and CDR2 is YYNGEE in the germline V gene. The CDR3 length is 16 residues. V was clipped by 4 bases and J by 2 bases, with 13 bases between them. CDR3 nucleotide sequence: TGTGCCAGCAGCCCTCCAAACAGGGCTGGGGCCAACGTCCTGACTTTC. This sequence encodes CASSPPNRAGANVLTF.

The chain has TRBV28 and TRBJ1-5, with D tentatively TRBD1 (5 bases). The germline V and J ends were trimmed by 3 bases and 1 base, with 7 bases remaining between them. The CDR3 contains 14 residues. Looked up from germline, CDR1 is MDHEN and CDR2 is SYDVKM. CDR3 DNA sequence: TGTGCCAGCAGTTTGGCAGGGAGCAATCAGCCCCAGCATTTT. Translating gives CASSLAGSNQPQHF.

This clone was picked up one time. The CDR3 is CASGLGTGVQETQYF. The CDR3 coding sequence is TGTGCTAGTGGTTTGGGGACGGGGGTCCAAGAGACCCAGTACTTC. The chain joins TRBV12-5 to TRBJ2-5; possible D gene TRBD2, 6 bases. The V end was cut by 1 base, the J end by 1 base, with 10 bases between. This CDR3 is built from 15 residues. Germline CDR1 LGHNT, CDR2 FRNRAP.